Shown below are 16 T cell receptor beta chains from a single sample sequenced in a study of blood T cell repertoires in COVID-19. Generated by immunoSEQ multiplex PCR, the TCRdb table keeps only in-frame clones and is missing some. The data hold more than 150,000 clones, with roughly 89% observed a single time. Sequencing was done on a sample of peripheral blood. These receptors originate from a woman in her 70s with COVID-19, enrolled during active disease.

CDR3 DNA sequence: TGTGCCAGCAGCTTAAGTCAGGGCCGTGGCTACACCTTC. This codes for CASSLSQGRGYTF. The rearrangement uses TRBV7-3 and TRBJ1-2, with a weak D call TRBD1 (5 bases). Trimming removed 1 base from V and 7 bases from J, with 10 bases in between. This CDR3 has 13 amino acids. The germline V gene encodes CDR1 SGHTA and CDR2 FQGTGA. The full variable domain, rest sourced from reference TRBV7-3 and TRBJ1-2, is GAGVSQTPSNKVTEKGKYVELRCDPISGHTALYWYRQSLGQGPEFLIYFQGTGAADDSGLPNDRFFAVRPEGSVSTLKIQRTERGDSAVYLCASSLSQGRGYTFGSGTRLTVV.

The chain carries TRBV18 and TRBJ1-4; D perhaps matches TRBD1 (5 bases). The CDR3 sequence is 15 residues long. The germline CDR1 and CDR2 sequences are KGHSH and LQKENI. The V gene lost 3 bases and the J gene lost 3 bases, with 11 bases spanning the gap. The CDR3, as DNA: TGTGCCAGCTCACCGGCGTCGGGGGCTAATGAAAAACTGTTTTTT. It yields the protein CASSPASGANEKLFF.

A single count supports this clone. The genes are TRBV2 and TRBJ2-1; D is perhaps TRBD1 (6 bases). The germline V and J ends were trimmed by 5 bases and 4 bases, with 9 bases remaining between them. CDR1 and CDR2 (germline): SNHLY, FYNNEI. The CDR3 runs 13 residues. The CDR3 bases are TGTGCCAGCAGTTCGCAGGGGTACAATGAGCAGTTCTTC. Translated, it gives CASSSQGYNEQFF.

The J gene is TRBJ1-2, the V gene TRBV4-3; maybe TRBD1 (5 bases). CDR1 is LGHNA and CDR2 is YSLEER in the germline V gene. The CDR3 totals 14 residues. Deletions cut 3 bases from V and 6 bases from J, with 14 bases between. Here the CDR3 reads CASSQAVRGDGYTF. CDR3 nucleotide sequence: TGCGCCAGCAGCCAGGCGGTAAGGGGTGATGGCTACACCTTC.

This clone was picked up a small number of times. The chain joins TRBV28 to TRBJ1-5; a possible D gene is TRBD1 (5 bases). Trimming removed 0 bases from V and 0 bases from J, with 9 bases in between. Per germline, CDR1 MDHEN and CDR2 SYDVKM. The length of the CDR3 is 16 residues. The CDR3 DNA reads as TGTGCCAGCAGTTTATGGGGGGGTTATAGCAATCAGCCCCAGCATTTT. Encoded protein: CASSLWGGYSNQPQHF. The whole variable domain, filled in from reference TRBV28 and TRBJ1-5, reads DVKVTQSSRYLVKRTGEKVFLECVQDMDHENMFWYRQDPGLGLRLIYFSYDVKMKEKGDIPEGYSVSREKKERFSLILESASTNQTSMYLCASSLWGGYSNQPQHFGDGTRLSIL.

V usage is TRBV6-1 and J usage is TRBJ1-1; a weak D match, TRBD1 (6 bases). This CDR3 comprises 15 residues. CDR1 MNHNS and CDR2 SASEGT come from the germline V gene. Trimming removed 2 bases at V and 1 base at J, with 11 bases between. Written as DNA, the CDR3 is TGTGCCAGCAGTGAAAGGGGGGGAGCGAACACTGAAGCTTTCTTT. Translation gives CASSERGGANTEAFF.

CDR3 loop: CASSLSTFYGYTF. In DNA form, the CDR3 reads TGTGCCAGCAGTTTGAGTACCTTCTATGGCTACACCTTC. The rearrangement uses TRBV28 and TRBJ1-2, with no clear D. Trimming took off 3 bases at V and 4 bases at J, with 9 bases between the two ends. Germline loops: CDR1 MDHEN, CDR2 SYDVKM. The CDR3 has 13 residues.

The table lists this clone with a count of one. V and J are TRBV19 and TRBJ2-2, with 8 nucleotides matching TRBD2. The CDR3 contains 17 residues. Trimming at V came to 7 bases and at J to 0 bases, leaving 10 bases not matched to a gene. Germline V gene data show CDR1 as LNHDA and CDR2 as SQIVND (reference sequence). The CDR3 DNA reads as TGTGCCAGTACCCTAAGAGCGGGAGCAGCGAACACCGGGGAGCTGTTTTTT. Protein sequence: CASTLRAGAANTGELFF.

V is TRBV6-1 and J is TRBJ1-5; D might be TRBD1 (5 bases). Deletions cut 4 bases from V and 2 bases from J, with 15 bases between. The germline V gene has CDR1 MNHNS and CDR2 SASEGT. The CDR3 is made up of 16 amino acids. The CDR3 sequence is CASSGKAGVGNQPQHF. The DNA for the CDR3 is TGTGCCAGCAGTGGTAAAGCGGGGGTCGGCAATCAGCCCCAGCATTTT.

The chain combines TRBV15 with TRBJ2-1; tentative D call: TRBD2 (5 bases). V lost 1 base and J lost 9, with 10 bases in between. Germline CDR1 reads LNHNV; CDR2 reads YYDKDF (reference sequence). This CDR3 region has 13 residues. CDR3 sequence: CATSRVGRVEQFF. The CDR3 coding sequence is TGTGCCACCAGCAGAGTAGGGCGGGTTGAGCAGTTCTTC.

The chain combines TRBV7-3 with TRBJ2-5; D is perhaps TRBD2 (5 bases). The V gene's germline CDR1 is SGHTA and CDR2 FQGTGA. The CDR3 has 12 residues. Between the trimmed V and J ends, which lost 5 bases and 7 bases, there was a span of 11 bases. The CDR3 sequence is CASSPHGGTQYF. The CDR3 nucleotides are TGTGCCAGCAGCCCTCACGGAGGGACCCAGTACTTC.

The V and J genes are TRBV3-1 (or the pseudogene TRBV3-2) and TRBJ2-1; TRBD2 is a possible D gene (5 bases). Trimming shortened V by 2 bases and J by 13 bases, and 12 bases separated the two germline ends. This CDR3 spans 12 amino acids. Germline-derived CDR1 and CDR2 are LGHDT and YNNKEL (reference sequence). This chain's CDR3 is CASSQITRYQFF. The CDR3 DNA follows: TGTGCCAGCAGCCAAATTACTAGGTACCAGTTCTTC.

CDR3 in amino acids: CASSRVPGQGFYEQYF. CDR3 nucleotide sequence: TGTGCCAGTAGTCGAGTCCCGGGACAGGGGTTCTACGAGCAGTACTTC. V is TRBV19 and J is TRBJ2-7; 10 bases line up with TRBD1. J lost 3 bases, V lost 5 bases, and 10 bases had no gene match. CDR1 is LNHDA, CDR2 SQIVND, per germline (reference sequence). CDR3 size: 16 residues.

The chain is built from TRBV7-2 and TRBJ1-2, with 12 bases identical to TRBD1. CDR3 length: 14 residues. Trimming at V came to 1 base and at J to 8 bases, leaving 2 bases not matched to a gene. Per germline, CDR1 SGHTA and CDR2 FQGNSA. CDR3 amino acids: CASSLVGQGAGYTF. DNA for the CDR3: TGTGCCAGCAGCTTAGTGGGACAGGGGGCCGGCTACACCTTC.

The J gene is TRBJ1-1, the V gene TRBV27, with D perhaps matching TRBD1 (6 bases). The CDR3 totals 14 residues. Germline V gives CDR1 MNHEY, CDR2 SMNVEV (reference sequence). The V gene lost 5 bases and the J gene lost 1 base, with 11 bases spanning the gap. This CDR3 reads CASSRQVGNTEAFF. The CDR3 nucleotides read TGTGCCAGCAGTCGACAGGTTGGGAACACTGAAGCTTTCTTT.

V usage is TRBV19 and J usage is TRBJ2-1; D might be TRBD1 (5 bases). V lost 5 bases to trimming and J lost 1 base, with 12 bases between them. CDR3 length: 15 amino acids. In germline, CDR1 is LNHDA, CDR2 SQIVND (reference sequence). Here the CDR3 DNA reads TGTGCCAGTAGTTTTCAGGGAATATCCTACAATGAGCAGTTCTTC. Translating it yields CASSFQGISYNEQFF.